What follows are 12 T cell receptor beta chains derived from one specimen sequenced in a study of Ad26.COV2.S vaccination and SARS-CoV-2 variants. Produced via immunoSEQ multiplex PCR; TCRdb's table is partial and in-frame only. The sample holds 320,000 or so clones, roughly 90% seen once. Treatment defined: approximately 18 received Ad26.COV2.S at low or high dose, single or two shots; roughly 5 received placebo; per-sample allocation not given. The samples date from day 63 after the first vaccine or placebo injection. The sequences come from peripheral blood, collected in a trial of Ad26.COV2.S vaccine versus placebo. The receptors come from a person aged 18 to 59 who received the Ad26.COV2.S COVID-19 vaccine or a placebo.

The V call is TRBV18, the J call TRBJ1-2, with unresolved D. This CDR3 spans 13 amino acids. CDR1 KGHSH and CDR2 LQKENI come from the germline V gene. Trimming took 0 bases from V and 7 from J, leaving 9 bases between them. CDR3 residues: CASSPPWSAGYTF. The CDR3 DNA is TGTGCCAGCTCACCACCCTGGTCGGCTGGCTACACCTTC.

The V gene is TRBV9, the J gene TRBJ2-3; TRBD2 agrees at 10 bases. V shed 0 bases, J shed 5 bases, and the junction held 6 bases outside the gene matches. Germline assignment: CDR1 SGDLS and CDR2 YYNGEE. The CDR3 consists of 16 residues. CDR3 nucleotides: TGTGCCAGCAGCGTAGTGCTAGCGGGGGCGGGAGATACGCAGTATTTT. It specifies CASSVVLAGAGDTQYF.

This clone was seen just once. The gene calls are TRBV30 and TRBJ1-1, with a tentative D call TRBD1 (6 bases). Per the germline V gene, CDR1 is GTSNPN and CDR2 is SVGIG (reference sequence). V dropped 8 bases and J dropped 0 bases, with 22 bases sitting between them. The CDR3 is made up of 16 amino acids. The CDR3 sequence: CAARGRAQNLNTEAFF. CDR3 DNA: TGTGCCGCAAGGGGGAGGGCCCAAAATTTGAACACTGAAGCTTTCTTT.

This chain uses TRBV6-2 or TRBV6-3 with TRBJ1-5, with D unresolved. The germline V and J ends were trimmed by 6 bases and 7 bases, with 10 bases remaining between them. Germline V CDR1 and CDR2: MNHEY, SVGEGT. The CDR3 covers 12 residues. CDR3 DNA sequence: TGTGCCAGCAGCGAGGTAGTCCAGCCCCAGCATTTT. Its translation: CASSEVVQPQHF.

This chain connects TRBV1 to TRBJ2-1; TRBD2 reflects the table's D call only, with no check against the DNA. TRBV1 is a documented pseudogene. The CDR3 runs to 17 residues. The CDR3 region is CTSREIPFTGEYNEQFF. CDR3 DNA sequence: TGCACCAGCAGGGAGATACCTTTCACCGGCGAATACAATGAGCAGTTCTTC.

The rearrangement joins TRBV11-3 to TRBJ2-1, with 10 positions matching TRBD2. The CDR3 contains 16 residues. Germline V gene sequence: CDR1 SGHNT, CDR2 YENEEA. Trimming cost V 6 bases and J 5 bases; bases outside gene matches: 10. CDR3 loop: CASSHPGTSEHNEQFF. In DNA, the CDR3 is TGTGCCAGCAGTCACCCAGGGACTAGCGAGCACAATGAGCAGTTCTTC.

The rearrangement links TRBV7-9 to TRBJ1-6; a possible D gene is TRBD1 (5 bases). This CDR3 is built from 16 residues. Trimming removed 1 base from V and 7 bases from J, with 14 bases in between. Germline loops: CDR1 SEHNR, CDR2 FQNEAQ (reference sequence). The DNA for the CDR3 is TGTGCCAGCAGCTTAGAGACAGCCTTTCGAAATTCACCCCTCCACTTT. This encodes CASSLETAFRNSPLHF. Based on the CDR3 plus reference TRBV7-9 and TRBJ1-6, the full variable domain is DTGVSQNPRHKITKRGQNVTFRCDPISEHNRLYWYRQTLGQGPEFLTYFQNEAQLEKSRLLSDRFSAERPKGSFSTLEIQRTEQGDSAMYLCASSLETAFRNSPLHFGNGTRLTVT.

On this clone itself: Other DNA sequences of this sample code for an identical CDR3. The chain uses TRBV7-3 and TRBJ2-1, with 12 bases fitting TRBD2. Per germline, CDR1 SGHTA and CDR2 FQGTGA. This CDR3 has 15 residues. V trimming: 4 bases; J trimming: 8 bases; junction bases outside the gene matches: 6. The CDR3 loop reads CASSSGLAGLYEQFF. The CDR3 DNA reads TGTGCCAGCAGCTCCGGACTAGCGGGATTGTATGAGCAGTTCTTC.

The gene calls are TRBV14 and TRBJ2-7; maybe TRBD1 (6 bases). The CDR3 consists of 14 residues. V was trimmed by 3 bases and J by 2 bases, leaving 11 bases between them. CDR1 and CDR2 from the germline V gene are SGHDN and FVKESK. CDR3 region: CASSHQWGPYEQYF. Written as DNA, the CDR3 is TGTGCCAGCAGCCACCAATGGGGGCCCTACGAGCAGTACTTC.

The chain has TRBV27 and TRBJ2-7; D tentatively reads TRBD1 or TRBD2 (5 bases each). Trimming left V 7 bases short and J 2 bases short, with 18 bases between. Germline CDR1 and CDR2: MNHEY and SMNVEV (reference sequence). The CDR3 covers 15 residues. The CDR3: CASKNKGTVTYEQYF. The CDR3 DNA follows: TGTGCCAGCAAAAATAAAGGGACGGTTACCTACGAGCAGTACTTC.

This chain joins TRBV12-3 or TRBV12-4 and TRBJ2-2; D is undetermined. The CDR3 loop spans 13 amino acids. V lost 7 bases to trimming and J lost 2 bases, with 8 bases between them. This CDR3 reads CASTLFNTGELFF. The CDR3 DNA sequence: TGTGCCAGCACCCTCTTTAACACCGGGGAGCTGTTTTTT.

The chain joins TRBV6-6 to TRBJ1-2; 7 bases map to TRBD1. CDR1 is MNHNY and CDR2 is SVGAGI in the germline V gene (reference sequence). The CDR3 is 15 amino acids. With V trimmed by 2 bases and J by 5 bases, 8 bases remained unmatched. The chain's CDR3 is CASSYATGVGYGYTF. The DNA of the CDR3 is TGTGCCAGCAGTTACGCAACAGGGGTCGGGTATGGCTACACCTTC.